The 21 T cell receptor beta chains below come from one sample, sequenced in a study of blood T cell repertoires in COVID-19. Sequencing used immunoSEQ multiplex PCR; TCRdb keeps in-frame clones, though not all of them. The sample consists of roughly 60,000 clones, approximately 91% of them appearing once. The source material was peripheral blood. Source of these receptors: a man aged 45-65 years with active COVID-19.

V is TRBV6-2 or TRBV6-3 and J is TRBJ1-4; perhaps TRBD1 as D (5 bases). Trimming took off 3 bases at V and 0 bases at J, with 14 bases between the two ends. Germline CDR1 MNHEY, CDR2 SVGEGT. The CDR3 sequence is 17 residues long. In DNA form, the CDR3 reads TGTGCCAGCAGTTATGGCGGCGGGGGAACAACTAATGAAAAACTGTTTTTT. This gives the protein CASSYGGGGTTNEKLFF.

The chain is built from TRBV3-1 (or the pseudogene TRBV3-2) and TRBJ1-2; D unresolved. Trimming pared 1 base from V and 4 bases from J, leaving 13 bases between. CDR1 is LGHDT and CDR2 is YNNKEL in the germline V gene (reference sequence). The CDR3 extends over 15 amino acids. This CDR3 reads CASSQGRLSGYGYTF. The CDR3 bases are TGTGCCAGCAGCCAAGGTAGACTCTCGGGCTATGGCTACACCTTC.

This clone was counted once. V and J are TRBV15 and TRBJ2-5; TRBD1 matches 9 bases. The CDR3 covers 14 residues. The junction had 6 bases not matched to a gene; V was cut back by 6 bases and J by 4 bases. Germline V gene lookup returns CDR1 LNHNV and CDR2 YYDKDF (reference sequence). This chain's CDR3 is CATRGTGSGETQYF. CDR3 nucleotides: TGTGCCACCAGGGGGACAGGGTCGGGAGAGACCCAGTACTTC.

The chain employs TRBV10-1 and TRBJ1-4; possible D gene TRBD1, 5 bases. This CDR3 is 15 amino acids long. The V and J ends lost 7 bases and 7 bases respectively, with 19 bases between them. In germline, CDR1 is WNHNN, CDR2 SYGVQD (reference sequence). The CDR3 nucleotides read TGCGCCAGCACTTTTACGGGGGACTTGCGTGAAAAACTGTTTTTT. Protein product: CASTFTGDLREKLFF.

This chain links TRBV6-5 with TRBJ1-6; D unclear. This CDR3 comprises 13 residues. Between the trimmed V and J ends, which lost 5 bases and 8 bases, there was a span of 10 bases. Germline assignment: CDR1 MNHEY and CDR2 SVGAGI. The DNA for the CDR3 is TGTGCCAGCAGTCGGGATCGCTATTCACCCCTCCACTTT. Translated, it gives CASSRDRYSPLHF.

The chain combines TRBV2 with TRBJ2-3; 7 bases fit TRBD2. The CDR3 length is 14 residues. CDR1 and CDR2 from the germline V gene are SNHLY and FYNNEI. V dropped 3 bases and J dropped 8; count of bases not matched to a gene: 8. CDR3 sequence: CASSERAGVGTQYF. The CDR3 nucleotides read TGTGCCAGCAGTGAGAGGGCGGGGGTAGGTACGCAGTATTTT.

The J gene is TRBJ2-2, the V gene TRBV5-1, with TRBD2 matching over 7 bases. Germline-derived CDR1 and CDR2 are SGHRS and YFSETQ. J lost 0 bases, V lost 3 bases, and 5 bases had no gene match. The CDR3 extends over 16 amino acids. The CDR3 nucleotides read TGCGCCAGCAGCTCGGGGGGAGAAACGAACACCGGGGAGCTGTTTTTT. This gives the protein CASSSGGETNTGELFF.

The table lists this clone with a few counts. The chain uses TRBV21-1 and TRBJ2-5; the table's D gene call, TRBD2, was not cross checked with the DNA. TRBV21-1 is a pseudogene locus. CDR3 length: 18 residues. DNA for the CDR3: TGTGCCAGCAGCACCCGGTGGACTAGCGGGACCAAACAAGAGACCCAGTACTTC. Translation gives CASSTRWTSGTKQETQYF.

This clone has a single count. V gene TRBV27 combines with J gene TRBJ2-7; D perhaps matches TRBD1 (5 bases). Germline loops: CDR1 MNHEY, CDR2 SMNVEV (reference sequence). Trimming stripped 6 bases from V and 3 bases from J, with 15 bases between. The CDR3 is made up of 14 amino acids. The CDR3 loop is CASRISGPGYEQYF. The CDR3 DNA reads as TGTGCCAGCAGAATCTCAGGGCCCGGCTACGAGCAGTACTTC.

This clone occurred a few times. The rearrangement uses TRBV9 and TRBJ1-5; no reliable D call. The CDR3 has 14 amino acids. Looked up from germline, CDR1 is SGDLS and CDR2 is YYNGEE. V was clipped by 0 bases and J by 5 bases, with 9 bases between them. The CDR3 DNA reads TGTGCCAGCAGCGTAGGTTTAGGAGATCAGCCCCAGCATTTT. It is translated as CASSVGLGDQPQHF.

CDR3 residues: CASSGSIIETQYF. The CDR3, as DNA: TGCGCCAGCAGCGGCAGTATTATAGAGACCCAGTACTTC. The chain uses TRBV5-1 and TRBJ2-5, with D hard to call. Germline V gene sequence: CDR1 SGHRS, CDR2 YFSETQ. The ends were cut back, 4 bases at V and 4 bases at J, with 11 bases in the middle. This CDR3 is 13 amino acids long.

The genes are TRBV19 and TRBJ2-7; the match to TRBD1 covers 9 bases. Germline-derived CDR1 and CDR2 are LNHDA and SQIVND (reference sequence). This CDR3 is 15 amino acids long. V lost 7 bases and J lost 3; bases outside the gene matches: 10. CDR3 DNA sequence: TGTGCCAGTATGGGGGACCCGGGACAGGGCTACGAGCAGTACTTC. Translation gives CASMGDPGQGYEQYF.

The rearrangement uses TRBV6-5 and TRBJ1-4; no clear D. CDR1 is MNHEY and CDR2 is SVGAGI in the germline V gene. Trimming removed 4 bases from V and 7 bases from J, with 10 bases in between. This CDR3 is 13 amino acids long. CDR3 bases: TGTGCCAGCAGTTCCCCAGGTCGTGAAAAACTGTTTTTT. Protein: CASSSPGREKLFF.

In this sample, this clone turned up a few times. The chain recombines TRBV25-1 with TRBJ2-2; 8 bases line up with TRBD1. This CDR3 is built from 13 residues. Germline V lookup: CDR1 MGHDK, CDR2 SYGVNS. V shed 6 bases and J 5 bases; nucleotides not matched to a gene: 2. Here the CDR3 reads CASRQGGTGELFF. The DNA of the CDR3 is TGTGCCAGCAGACAGGGGGGTACCGGGGAGCTGTTTTTT.

The genes are TRBV6-5 and TRBJ2-1; D uncertain. This CDR3 has 15 residues. Trimming took off 4 bases at V and 0 bases at J, with 10 bases between the two ends. From germline, CDR1 is MNHEY and CDR2 SVGAGI. CDR3 sequence (DNA): TGTGCCAGCAGTTGGGTGTACAGCTCCTACAATGAGCAGTTCTTC. Its translation is CASSWVYSSYNEQFF.

This chain joins TRBV7-8 and TRBJ2-1; D is possibly TRBD2 (5 bases). This CDR3 spans 13 amino acids. CDR1 is SGHVS and CDR2 is FQNEAQ in the germline V gene. CDR3 DNA: TGTTCAAGCTTCAGCGGAGCTTACAATGAGCAGTTCTTC. It codes for CSSFSGAYNEQFF.

V usage is TRBV11-1 and J usage is TRBJ2-5; 8 nucleotides match TRBD2. The V gene's germline CDR1 is SGHAT and CDR2 FQDESV (reference sequence). CDR3 length equals 14 residues. With 5 bases clipped from V and 2 bases from J, the junction kept 4 bases outside the gene matches. CDR3 loop: CASSPRGGQETQYF. CDR3 nucleotide sequence: TGTGCCAGCAGCCCCCGGGGGGGACAAGAGACCCAGTACTTC.

The J gene is TRBJ2-3, the V gene TRBV19; 9 nucleotides agree with TRBD2. CDR3 length equals 17 residues. The germline V gene encodes CDR1 LNHDA and CDR2 SQIVND (reference sequence). V was clipped by 0 bases and J by 2 bases; unmatched bases: 6. This CDR3 reads CASSIDRLAGITDTQYF. The CDR3 DNA reads as TGTGCCAGTAGTATAGATCGCCTAGCGGGGATCACAGATACGCAGTATTTT.

In the case of this clone: The CDR3 does not close with the conserved phenylalanine or tryptophan, likely indicating a read error. Because the CDR3's place on the DNA is in doubt, the DNA is left out and the CDR3 is given as listed by TCRdb. This chain links TRBV21-1 with TRBJ1-1; the listed D gene, TRBD1, was not tested against the DNA. TRBV21-1 is given as a pseudogene. Inclusive of both ends, the CDR3 amounts to 9 amino acids. CDR3 residues: CASRGRRRG.

The table lists this clone with a count of one. The chain recombines TRBV6-2 or TRBV6-3 with TRBJ2-7; 8 bases agree with TRBD2. The germline V gene has CDR1 MNHEY and CDR2 SVGEGT. CDR3 size: 14 residues. V gave up 6 bases and J gave up 3 bases; unmatched junction bases: 7. The CDR3 loop reads CASSSGGFLYEQYF. The CDR3 nucleotides read TGTGCCAGCAGCTCGGGGGGGTTCCTCTACGAGCAGTACTTC.

This clone was seen a single time. The CDR3 nucleotides read TGTGCCAGCAGCCGTGACAGGGTTGATTCACCCCTCCACTTT. Amino acids: CASSRDRVDSPLHF. The rearrangement links TRBV7-9 to TRBJ1-6, with 7 bases that match TRBD1. CDR1 is SEHNR, CDR2 FQNEAQ, per germline (reference sequence). V dropped 5 bases and J dropped 8; count of bases not matched to a gene: 6. The CDR3 sequence is 14 residues long.